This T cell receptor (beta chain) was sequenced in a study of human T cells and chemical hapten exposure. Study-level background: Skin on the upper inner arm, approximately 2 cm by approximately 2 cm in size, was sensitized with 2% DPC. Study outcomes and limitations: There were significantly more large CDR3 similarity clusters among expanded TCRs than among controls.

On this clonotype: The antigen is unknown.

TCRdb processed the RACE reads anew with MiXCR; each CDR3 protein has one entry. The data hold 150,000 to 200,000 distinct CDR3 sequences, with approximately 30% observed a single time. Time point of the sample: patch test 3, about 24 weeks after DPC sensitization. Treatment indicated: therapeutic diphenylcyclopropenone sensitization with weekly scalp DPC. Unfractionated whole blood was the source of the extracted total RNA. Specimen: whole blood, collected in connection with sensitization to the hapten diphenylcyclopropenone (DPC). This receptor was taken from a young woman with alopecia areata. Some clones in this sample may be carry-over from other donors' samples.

CDR3 sequence: CASSLARGGGTEAFF. The CDR3 DNA reads as TGCGCCAGCAGCTTGGCAAGGGGAGGGGGTACTGAAGCTTTCTTT. V usage is TRBV5-1 and J usage is TRBJ1-1; tentative D call: TRBD1 (6 bases). Trimming took 0 bases from V and 5 from J, leaving 14 bases between them. CDR1 and CDR2 from the germline V gene are SGHRS and YFSETQ. CDR3 length: 15 residues. Supplemented by reference TRBV5-1 and TRBJ1-1, the full variable domain reads KAGVTQTPRYLIKTRGQQVTLSCSPISGHRSVSWYQQTPGQGLQFLFEYFSETQRNKGNFPGRFSGRQFSNSRSEMNVSTLELGDSALYLCASSLARGGGTEAFFGQGTRLTVV.